One and the same sample provided the 30 T cell receptor beta chains below, sequenced in a study of T cells in localized non-small cell lung cancer. The assay was immunoSEQ multiplex PCR, and TCRdb's table has in-frame clones only and misses some. The table records about 79,000 clones, approximately 84% of them present only once. Sequences were derived from peripheral blood, sampled before any cancer treatment. The receptors come from an older female donor with stage I lung adenocarcinoma.

The chain is built from TRBV6-1 and TRBJ1-5; 7 bases fit TRBD1. Germline values: CDR1 MNHNS, CDR2 SASEGT. This CDR3 has 16 residues. The V and J ends lost 1 base and 4 bases, in that order; junction bases with no gene match: 7. For the CDR3, the DNA is TGTGCCAGCAGTGAAGTTTGGACAGGAGTAAATCAGCCCCAGCATTTT. This gives the protein CASSEVWTGVNQPQHF.

This clone was seen just once. The CDR3 bases are TGTGCCAGCAGCTTACAAGGGACAGGGGATGAAAAACTGTTTTTT. Protein product: CASSLQGTGDEKLFF. The chain links TRBV7-3 to TRBJ1-4; 10 bases agree with TRBD1. CDR1 and CDR2 from the germline V gene are SGHTA and FQGTGA. The CDR3 contains 15 residues. The junction had 3 bases not matched to a gene; V was cut back by 2 bases and J by 6 bases.

The chain uses TRBV30 and TRBJ2-1, with 8 bases lining up with TRBD2. From germline, CDR1 is GTSNPN and CDR2 SVGIG (reference sequence). Trimming at V came to 0 bases and at J to 6 bases, leaving 4 bases not matched to a gene. The CDR3 sequence is 14 residues long. The CDR3 nucleotides read TGTGCCTGGAGTGTCGGACTAGCAGGCAATGAGCAGTTCTTC. Amino acids: CAWSVGLAGNEQFF.

The chain carries TRBV6-5 and TRBJ2-4, with no clear D. The CDR3 has 13 amino acids. The germline CDR1 and CDR2 sequences are MNHEY and SVGAGI. Trimming took 10 bases from V and 5 from J, leaving 15 bases between them. The DNA of the CDR3 is TGTGCCACCCGCCTTGGGCTGGAAAACATTCAGTACTTC. Its protein product is CATRLGLENIQYF.

The gene calls are TRBV7-2 and TRBJ2-3; unclear D gene. Per germline, CDR1 SGHTA and CDR2 FQGNSA. The CDR3 extends over 15 amino acids. Trimming pared 5 bases from V and 2 bases from J, leaving 14 bases between. Here the CDR3 reads CASSQFTPITDTQYF. The CDR3 DNA reads TGTGCCAGCAGCCAATTCACCCCAATCACAGATACGCAGTATTTT.

This clone has a single count. The chain joins TRBV6-6 to TRBJ1-1; no reliable D call. The CDR3 is 12 amino acids. Germline-derived CDR1 and CDR2 are MNHNY and SVGAGI (reference sequence). V was cut by 2 bases and J by 8 bases, with 9 bases left in between. As DNA, the CDR3 is TGTGCCAGCAGTTACCTCGGCTACGAAGCTTTCTTT. It encodes CASSYLGYEAFF.

This chain uses TRBV7-9 with TRBJ2-7, with D possibly being TRBD1 or TRBD2 (6 bases each). The CDR3 has 15 amino acids. Germline assignment: CDR1 SEHNR and CDR2 FQNEAQ (reference sequence). V lost 5 bases and J lost 4, with 18 bases in between. This chain's CDR3 is CASSPRLGGTYEQYF. The CDR3 DNA reads TGTGCCAGCAGCCCCAGGTTAGGGGGGACGTACGAGCAGTACTTC.

V and J are TRBV5-6 and TRBJ1-2; D possibly corresponds to TRBD1 (6 bases). The CDR3 spans 15 residues. Germline V lookup: CDR1 SGHDT, CDR2 YYEEEE. The V end lost 4 bases, the J end lost 2 bases, and 15 bases lay between the germline ends. The CDR3 loop is CASSPSGTINYGYTF. The CDR3 DNA sequence: TGTGCCAGCAGCCCAAGCGGGACAATCAACTATGGCTACACCTTC.

The rearrangement uses TRBV5-1 and TRBJ2-7; D call uncertain. Germline V gene sequence: CDR1 SGHRS, CDR2 YFSETQ. Trimming took 0 bases from V and 2 from J, leaving 6 bases between them. This CDR3 is 13 amino acids long. As DNA, the CDR3 is TGCGCCAGCAGCTTGGCTGCGCCCTACGAGCAGTACTTC. Residues: CASSLAAPYEQYF.

The V and J genes are TRBV2 and TRBJ1-1; D might be TRBD1 (5 bases). The V gene's germline CDR1 is SNHLY and CDR2 FYNNEI. The CDR3 consists of 14 residues. V was cut by 5 bases and J by 2 bases, with 12 bases left in between. The DNA of the CDR3 is TGTGCCAGCAGTCGGGACCGGGGAAACACTGAAGCTTTCTTT. This encodes CASSRDRGNTEAFF.

The genes are TRBV19 and TRBJ1-5; maybe TRBD1 (5 bases). CDR1 is LNHDA, CDR2 SQIVND, per germline (reference sequence). Trimming pared 1 base from V and 5 bases from J, leaving 12 bases between. The CDR3 contains 15 residues. The CDR3 sequence: CASSIGQGEYQPQHF. CDR3 nucleotides: TGTGCCAGTAGTATAGGGCAGGGTGAATATCAGCCCCAGCATTTT. Full variable domain (missing parts from reference TRBV19 and TRBJ1-5): DGGITQSPKYLFRKEGQNVTLSCEQNLNHDAMYWYRQDPGQGLRLIYYSQIVNDFQKGDIAEGYSVSREKKESFPLTVTSAQKNPTAFYLCASSIGQGEYQPQHFGDGTRLSIL.

This clone occurred once. This rearrangement joins TRBV6-1 to TRBJ2-2; D is unclear. Germline CDR1 is MNHNS and CDR2 is SASEGT. The CDR3 consists of 14 residues. Trimming removed 1 base at V and 6 bases at J, with 9 bases between. CDR3 protein: CASSEVTGPGELFF. CDR3 DNA sequence: TGTGCCAGCAGTGAAGTCACGGGTCCCGGGGAGCTGTTTTTT.

The chain joins TRBV30 to TRBJ1-2, with D perhaps TRBD1 (5 bases). The germline V gene encodes CDR1 GTSNPN and CDR2 SVGIG (reference sequence). This CDR3 is built from 15 residues. The ends were cut back, 0 bases at V and 4 bases at J, with 15 bases in the middle. The chain's CDR3 is CAWSVSDTLLYGYTF. CDR3 sequence (DNA): TGTGCCTGGAGTGTTTCGGACACCCTCCTCTATGGCTACACCTTC.

This clone was picked up a small number of times. One junction end disagrees with the germline gene, perhaps due to a read error. CDR3 amino acids: CASSLPSPGETQYF. The CDR3 coding sequence is TGTGCTAGCAGCTTACCCTCCCCAGGAGAGACCCAGTACTTC. The chain combines TRBV7-7 with TRBJ2-5; D gene ambiguous. The germline V gene has CDR1 SSHAT and CDR2 FNYEAQ (reference sequence). CDR3 length: 14 residues.

This sequence joins TRBV6-1 and TRBJ1-1; D remains unclear. V lost 1 base and J 0 bases, leaving 12 bases between the germline ends. This CDR3 has 16 amino acids. Germline assignment: CDR1 MNHNS and CDR2 SASEGT. CDR3 loop: CASSEVVRVMNTEAFF. The CDR3 region has the DNA TGTGCCAGCAGTGAAGTGGTTAGGGTTATGAACACTGAAGCTTTCTTT.

This chain links TRBV30 with TRBJ1-5; possibly TRBD1 for D (5 bases). Germline assignment: CDR1 GTSNPN and CDR2 SVGIG (reference sequence). This CDR3 comprises 17 residues. The germline V and J ends were trimmed by 0 bases and 3 bases, with 18 bases remaining between them. For the CDR3, the DNA is TGTGCCTGGAGTGTACGGATCGGGGGAGTACTCAATCAGCCCCAGCATTTT. Residues: CAWSVRIGGVLNQPQHF. The variable domain in full, with the rest retrieved from reference TRBV30 and TRBJ1-5, is SQTIHQWPATLVQPVGSPLSLECTVEGTSNPNLYWYRQAAGRGLQLLFYSVGIGQISSEVPQNLSASRPQDRQFILSSKKLLLSDSGFYLCAWSVRIGGVLNQPQHFGDGTRLSIL.

The chain joins TRBV18 to TRBJ1-5; 10 bases fit TRBD1. Germline CDR1 reads KGHSH; CDR2 reads LQKENI. CDR3 length: 18 amino acids. Trimming took 0 bases from V and 0 from J; bases not matched to a gene: 5. This chain's CDR3 is CASSPPGTGVSSNQPQHF. CDR3 nucleotide sequence: TGTGCCAGCTCACCACCTGGGACAGGGGTTAGTAGCAATCAGCCCCAGCATTTT.

V gene TRBV5-1 combines with J gene TRBJ2-7, with 7 bases fitting TRBD1. Trimming cost V 5 bases and J 4 bases; bases outside gene matches: 6. Germline CDR1 is SGHRS and CDR2 is YFSETQ. The CDR3 length is 13 residues. The CDR3 region is CASRGGRGYEQYF. The CDR3 nucleotides read TGCGCCAGCAGGGGCGGCAGGGGGTACGAGCAGTACTTC.

J is TRBJ2-3 and V is TRBV11-2, with D uncertain. The CDR3 totals 13 residues. V was shortened by 1 base and J by 4 bases, with 6 bases between the two germline ends. Germline V gives CDR1 SGHAT, CDR2 FQNNGV. Here the CDR3 DNA reads TGTGCCAGCAGCTTAGGTGGATCAGATACGCAGTATTTT. Encoded protein: CASSLGGSDTQYF.

The rearrangement uses TRBV7-9 and TRBJ1-3; D gene ambiguous. This CDR3 comprises 13 residues. The V gene's germline CDR1 is SEHNR and CDR2 FQNEAQ (reference sequence). V lost 11 bases to trimming and J lost 0 bases, with 11 bases between them. The CDR3 bases are TGTGCCCCCCGGAGGTACTCTGGAAACACCATATATTTT. Protein: CAPRRYSGNTIYF.

CDR3 nucleotide sequence: TGCGCCAGCAGCAGGGGTAGGGAAAGCTCCTATAATTCACCCCTCCACTTT. Its translation: CASSRGRESSYNSPLHF. The chain joins TRBV5-1 to TRBJ1-6; TRBD1 is a possible D gene (5 bases). Trimming pared 4 bases from V and 0 bases from J, leaving 14 bases between. The germline CDR1 and CDR2 sequences are SGHRS and YFSETQ. This CDR3 is built from 17 residues.

This clone has a single count. This chain uses TRBV19 with TRBJ1-2; no reliable D call. The CDR3 contains 13 residues. Germline lookup yields CDR1 LNHDA and CDR2 SQIVND (reference sequence). V lost 1 base, J lost 5 bases, and 8 bases lay in between. CDR3 coding DNA: TGTGCCAGTAGTATAGGGTCTCTTTATGGCTACACCTTC. Its protein product is CASSIGSLYGYTF.

This chain joins TRBV6-5 and TRBJ2-7, with 7 bases lining up with TRBD1. The V and J ends lost 2 bases and 3 bases, in that order; junction bases with no gene match: 1. CDR1 and CDR2 (germline): MNHEY, SVGAGI. This CDR3 contains 13 residues. CDR3 sequence (DNA): TGTGCCAGCAGTTACGGGGACAGCTACGAGCAGTACTTC. It yields the protein CASSYGDSYEQYF.

The chain joins TRBV19 to TRBJ1-2, with TRBD1 matching 9 bases. The CDR3 loop spans 13 amino acids. Germline CDR1 reads LNHDA; CDR2 reads SQIVND (reference sequence). V lost 7 bases to trimming and J lost 5 bases; unmatched junction nucleotides: 5. CDR3 nucleotides: TGTGCCAGTACCCAGGACAGGGGTTATGGCTACACCTTC. Protein product: CASTQDRGYGYTF.

The V call is TRBV5-1, the J call TRBJ2-3; 10 positions match TRBD1. Germline V gene data show CDR1 as SGHRS and CDR2 as YFSETQ. The CDR3 sequence is 15 residues long. V lost 4 bases to trimming and J lost 4 bases; unmatched junction nucleotides: 6. The CDR3 sequence: CASSPRTGGPDTQYF. The DNA of the CDR3 is TGCGCCAGCAGCCCAAGGACAGGGGGTCCAGATACGCAGTATTTT.

V gene TRBV6-1 combines with J gene TRBJ2-6; 9 nucleotides match TRBD1. Trimming at V came to 10 bases and at J to 6 bases, leaving 7 bases not matched to a gene. The CDR3 loop spans 14 amino acids. CDR1 and CDR2 (germline): MNHNS, SASEGT. The CDR3 nucleotides read TGTGCCATTCGACAGGGGGTAGAGGCCAACGTCCTGACTTTC. Translating gives CAIRQGVEANVLTF.

About this clone itself: Other nucleotide sequences from this sample produce the same CDR3. The V call is TRBV5-1, the J call TRBJ1-3; unclear D gene. The V end lost 0 bases, the J end lost 4 bases, and 8 bases lay between the germline ends. The CDR3 extends over 14 amino acids. Germline CDR1 and CDR2: SGHRS and YFSETQ. The CDR3: CASSLGGSGNTIYF. In DNA, the CDR3 is TGCGCCAGCAGCTTGGGGGGATCGGGAAACACCATATATTTT.

The chain uses TRBV11-2 and TRBJ1-2, with 7 bases lining up with TRBD1. Germline V gene data show CDR1 as SGHAT and CDR2 as FQNNGV. The CDR3 has 15 residues. V gave up 4 bases and J gave up 5 bases; unmatched junction bases: 10. In nucleotides, the CDR3 is TGTGCCAGCAGCTCGTACAGGGGCCAAAAGTATGGCTACACCTTC. Its translation: CASSSYRGQKYGYTF.

The V call is TRBV19, the J call TRBJ2-3; TRBD2 aligns across 11 bases. The CDR3 extends over 13 amino acids. With V trimmed by 10 bases and J by 5 bases, 5 bases remained unmatched. Germline V gene data show CDR1 as LNHDA and CDR2 as SQIVND (reference sequence). The CDR3 loop is CATTSGGLDTQYF. DNA of the CDR3: TGTGCCACCACTAGCGGGGGATTAGATACGCAGTATTTT.

This chain uses TRBV18 with TRBJ2-1, with D perhaps given as TRBD1 or TRBD2 (7 bases each). The CDR3 sequence is 14 residues long. Trimming removed 6 bases at V and 6 bases at J, with 15 bases between. Germline lookup yields CDR1 KGHSH and CDR2 LQKENI. CDR3 in DNA: TGTGCCAGCTCGCCAGGGGGGGCTGGCAATGAGCAGTTCTTC. Translating gives CASSPGGAGNEQFF.